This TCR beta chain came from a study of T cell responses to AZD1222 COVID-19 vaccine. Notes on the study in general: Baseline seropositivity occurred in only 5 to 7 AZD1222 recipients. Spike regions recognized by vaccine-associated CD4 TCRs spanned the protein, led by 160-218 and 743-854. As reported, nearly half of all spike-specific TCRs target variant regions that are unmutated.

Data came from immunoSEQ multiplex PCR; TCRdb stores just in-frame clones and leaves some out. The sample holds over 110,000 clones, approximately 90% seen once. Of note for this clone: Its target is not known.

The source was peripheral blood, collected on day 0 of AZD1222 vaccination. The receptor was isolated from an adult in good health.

In DNA form, the CDR3 reads TGTGCCAGCACCACTTTTCTCCCTAACCTTATCGCAGATACGCAGTATTTT. Translation: CASTTFLPNLIADTQYF. The rearrangement joins TRBV3-1 (or the pseudogene TRBV3-2) to TRBJ2-3; no clear D. This CDR3 spans 17 amino acids. V shed 7 bases and J shed 4 bases, with 24 bases lying between them. Germline V gene lookup returns CDR1 LGHDT and CDR2 YNNKEL (reference sequence).